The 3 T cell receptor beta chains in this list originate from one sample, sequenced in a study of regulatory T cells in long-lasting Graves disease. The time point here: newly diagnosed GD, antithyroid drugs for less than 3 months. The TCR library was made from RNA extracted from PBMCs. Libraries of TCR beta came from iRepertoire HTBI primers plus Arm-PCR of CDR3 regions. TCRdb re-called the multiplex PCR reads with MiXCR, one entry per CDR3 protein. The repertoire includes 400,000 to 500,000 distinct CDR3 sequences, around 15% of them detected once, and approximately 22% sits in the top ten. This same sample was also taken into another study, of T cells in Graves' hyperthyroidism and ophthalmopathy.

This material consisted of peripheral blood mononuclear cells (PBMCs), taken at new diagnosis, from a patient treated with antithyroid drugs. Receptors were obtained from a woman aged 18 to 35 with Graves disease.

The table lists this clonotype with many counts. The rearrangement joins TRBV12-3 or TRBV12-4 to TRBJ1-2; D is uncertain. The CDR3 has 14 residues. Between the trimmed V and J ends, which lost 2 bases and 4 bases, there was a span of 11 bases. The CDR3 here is CASSLYRGSYGYTF. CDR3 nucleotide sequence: TGTGCCAGCAGTTTATACCGGGGAAGCTATGGCTACACCTTC.

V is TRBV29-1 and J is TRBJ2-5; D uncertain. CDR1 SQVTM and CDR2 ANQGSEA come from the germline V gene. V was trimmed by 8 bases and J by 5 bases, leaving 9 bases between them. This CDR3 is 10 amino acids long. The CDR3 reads CSIGGETQYF. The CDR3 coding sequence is TGCAGCATAGGTGGGGAGACCCAGTACTTC.

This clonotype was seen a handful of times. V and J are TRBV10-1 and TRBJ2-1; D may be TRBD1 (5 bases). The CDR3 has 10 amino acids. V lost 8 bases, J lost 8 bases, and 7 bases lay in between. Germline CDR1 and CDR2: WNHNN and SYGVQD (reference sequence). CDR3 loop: CASEGDEQFF. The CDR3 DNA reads TGCGCCAGCGAAGGGGATGAGCAGTTCTTC.